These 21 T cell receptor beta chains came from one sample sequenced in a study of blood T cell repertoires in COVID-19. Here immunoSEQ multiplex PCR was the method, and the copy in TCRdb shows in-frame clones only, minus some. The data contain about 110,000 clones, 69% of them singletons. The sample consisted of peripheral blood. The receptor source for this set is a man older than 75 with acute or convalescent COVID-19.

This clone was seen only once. The CDR3 nucleotides are TGTGCCAGCAGCGTAGGCGGAGGGACGCCGTACCAAGAGACCCAGTACTTC. Translation gives CASSVGGGTPYQETQYF. The V gene is TRBV9, the J gene TRBJ2-5; D possibly corresponds to TRBD2 (6 bases). V gave up 0 bases and J gave up 0 bases, with 15 bases separating them. Germline CDR1 and CDR2: SGDLS and YYNGEE. The length of the CDR3 is 17 residues.

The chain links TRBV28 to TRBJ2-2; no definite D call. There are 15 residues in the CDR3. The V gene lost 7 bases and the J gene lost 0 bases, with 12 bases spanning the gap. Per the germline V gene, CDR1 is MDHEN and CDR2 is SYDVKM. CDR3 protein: CASNKLTTNTGELFF. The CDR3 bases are TGTGCCAGCAACAAACTAACGACGAACACCGGGGAGCTGTTTTTT.

Written as DNA, the CDR3 is TGTGCCAGCAGCTTATATGGAGAGGGAACCCTCCACTTT. This translates into CASSLYGEGTLHF. V gene TRBV7-8 combines with J gene TRBJ1-6; no reliable D call. Germline CDR1 reads SGHVS; CDR2 reads FQNEAQ. The CDR3 totals 13 residues. Trimming cost V 2 bases and J 14 bases, with 13 bases left between them.

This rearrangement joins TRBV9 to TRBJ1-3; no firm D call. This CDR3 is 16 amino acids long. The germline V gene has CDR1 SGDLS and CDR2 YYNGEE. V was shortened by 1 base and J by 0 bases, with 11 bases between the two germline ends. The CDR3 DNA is TGTGCCAGCAGCGTATTGACGCGGCCCTCTGGAAACACCATATATTTT. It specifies CASSVLTRPSGNTIYF.

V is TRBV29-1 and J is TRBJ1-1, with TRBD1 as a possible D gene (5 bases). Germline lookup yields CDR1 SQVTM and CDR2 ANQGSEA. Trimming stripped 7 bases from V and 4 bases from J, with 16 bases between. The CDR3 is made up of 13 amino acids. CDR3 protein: CSGGGREGTEAFF. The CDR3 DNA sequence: TGCAGCGGAGGTGGCAGGGAGGGCACTGAAGCTTTCTTT.

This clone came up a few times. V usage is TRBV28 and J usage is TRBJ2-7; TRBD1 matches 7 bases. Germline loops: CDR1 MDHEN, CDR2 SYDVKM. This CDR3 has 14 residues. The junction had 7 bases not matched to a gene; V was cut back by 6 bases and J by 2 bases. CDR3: CASRAGTATYEQYF. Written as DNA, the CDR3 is TGTGCCAGCAGGGCCGGGACAGCAACCTACGAGCAGTACTTC. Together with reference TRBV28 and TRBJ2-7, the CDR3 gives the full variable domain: DVKVTQSSRYLVKRTGEKVFLECVQDMDHENMFWYRQDPGLGLRLIYFSYDVKMKEKGDIPEGYSVSREKKERFSLILESASTNQTSMYLCASRAGTATYEQYFGPGTRLTVT.

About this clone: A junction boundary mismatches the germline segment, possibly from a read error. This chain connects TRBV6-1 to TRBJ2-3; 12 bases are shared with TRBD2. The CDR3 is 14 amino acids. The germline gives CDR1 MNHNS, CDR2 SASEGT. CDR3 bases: TGTGCCAGCAGTTCCTCTAGCGGGAGGGCCTACTTCGATTTT. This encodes CASSSSSGRAYFDF.

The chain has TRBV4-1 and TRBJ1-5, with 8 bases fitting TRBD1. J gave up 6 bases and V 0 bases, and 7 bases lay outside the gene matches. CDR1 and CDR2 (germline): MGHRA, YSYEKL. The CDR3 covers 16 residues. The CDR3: CASSQEGSGGGQPQHF. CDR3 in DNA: TGCGCCAGCAGCCAAGAAGGATCAGGGGGCGGTCAGCCCCAGCATTTT.

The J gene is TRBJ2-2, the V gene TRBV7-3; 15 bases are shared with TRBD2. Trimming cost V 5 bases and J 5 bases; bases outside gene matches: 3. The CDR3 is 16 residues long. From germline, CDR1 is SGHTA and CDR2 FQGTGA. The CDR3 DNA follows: TGTGCCAGCAGCCCCGGGACTAGCGGGAGGACCGGGGAGCTGTTTTTT. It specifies CASSPGTSGRTGELFF. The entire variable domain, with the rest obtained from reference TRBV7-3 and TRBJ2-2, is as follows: GAGVSQTPSNKVTEKGKYVELRCDPISGHTALYWYRQSLGQGPEFLIYFQGTGAADDSGLPNDRFFAVRPEGSVSTLKIQRTERGDSAVYLCASSPGTSGRTGELFFGEGSRLTVL.

In DNA, the CDR3 is TGTGCCAGCAGCGTAGTACTAGTGGTCTCGCAGTTCTTC. Translation: CASSVVLVVSQFF. V gene TRBV9 combines with J gene TRBJ2-1, with D maybe TRBD2 (5 bases). The CDR3 runs 13 residues. From germline, CDR1 is SGDLS and CDR2 YYNGEE. V was trimmed by 0 bases and J by 12 bases, leaving 13 bases between them.

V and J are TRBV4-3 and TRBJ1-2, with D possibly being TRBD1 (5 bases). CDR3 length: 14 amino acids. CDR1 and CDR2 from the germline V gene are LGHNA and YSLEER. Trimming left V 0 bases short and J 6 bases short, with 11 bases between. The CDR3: CASSQEWQGNGYTF. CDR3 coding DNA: TGCGCCAGCAGCCAAGAATGGCAGGGAAATGGCTACACCTTC.

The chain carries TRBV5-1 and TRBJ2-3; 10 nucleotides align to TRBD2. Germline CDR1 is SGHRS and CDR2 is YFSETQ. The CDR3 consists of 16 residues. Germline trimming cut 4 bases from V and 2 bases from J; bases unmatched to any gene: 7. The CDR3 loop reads CASSPGLAPLTDTQYF. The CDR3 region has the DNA TGCGCCAGCAGCCCGGGACTAGCGCCACTCACAGATACGCAGTATTTT.

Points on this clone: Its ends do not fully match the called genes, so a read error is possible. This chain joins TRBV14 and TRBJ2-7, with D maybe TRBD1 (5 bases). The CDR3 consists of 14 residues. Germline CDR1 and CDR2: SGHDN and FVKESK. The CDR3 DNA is TGTGCCACCAGCCGGAGTCTAGGGGTCGGCGAGCAGTACTTC. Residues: CATSRSLGVGEQYF.

CDR3 nucleotide sequence: TGCAGCGCCGGGGACAGTCCCTACGAGCAGTACTTC. Translated: CSAGDSPYEQYF. The chain uses TRBV29-1 and TRBJ2-7; TRBD1 aligns across 7 bases. J lost 2 bases, V lost 7 bases, and 5 bases had no gene match. The CDR3 spans 12 residues. Germline-derived CDR1 and CDR2 are SQVTM and ANQGSEA.

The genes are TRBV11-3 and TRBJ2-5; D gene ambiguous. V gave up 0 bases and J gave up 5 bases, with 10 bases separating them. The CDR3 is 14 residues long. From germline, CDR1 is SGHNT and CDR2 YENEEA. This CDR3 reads CASSLDGQSETQYF. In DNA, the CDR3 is TGTGCCAGCAGCTTAGATGGGCAAAGTGAGACCCAGTACTTC.

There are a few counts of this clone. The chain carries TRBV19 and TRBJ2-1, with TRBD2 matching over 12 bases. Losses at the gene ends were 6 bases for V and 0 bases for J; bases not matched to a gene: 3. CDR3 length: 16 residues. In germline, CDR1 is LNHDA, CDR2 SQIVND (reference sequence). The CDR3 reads CASRRTSGASYNEQFF. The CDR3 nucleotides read TGTGCCAGTAGACGGACTAGCGGGGCCTCCTACAATGAGCAGTTCTTC. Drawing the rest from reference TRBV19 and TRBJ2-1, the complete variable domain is DGGITQSPKYLFRKEGQNVTLSCEQNLNHDAMYWYRQDPGQGLRLIYYSQIVNDFQKGDIAEGYSVSREKKESFPLTVTSAQKNPTAFYLCASRRTSGASYNEQFFGPGTRLTVL.

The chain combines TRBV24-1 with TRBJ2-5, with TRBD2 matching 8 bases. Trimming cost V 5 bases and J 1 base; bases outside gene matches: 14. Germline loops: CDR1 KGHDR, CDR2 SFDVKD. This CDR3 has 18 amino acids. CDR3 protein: CATSVTSGRGGIQETQYF. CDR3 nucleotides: TGTGCCACCAGTGTCACTAGCGGAAGGGGTGGGATCCAAGAGACCCAGTACTTC.

The DNA of the CDR3 is TGTGCCAGCAGTTACTCCTCGGCCGTGGGCGGCTACACCTTC. Residues: CASSYSSAVGGYTF. The chain recombines TRBV6-2 or TRBV6-3 with TRBJ1-2; D is uncertain. The CDR3 is made up of 14 amino acids. Per the germline V gene, CDR1 is MNHEY and CDR2 is SVGEGT. The V end was cut by 0 bases, the J end by 8 bases, with 13 bases between.

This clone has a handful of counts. CDR3 DNA sequence: TGCAGTGCGGGCCTAGCGGGAGAGCAGTTCTTC. It is translated as CSAGLAGEQFF. The chain combines TRBV20-1 with TRBJ2-1; 9 bases align to TRBD2. Germline-derived CDR1 and CDR2 are DFQATT and SNEGSKA (reference sequence). Trimming at V came to 6 bases and at J to 10 bases, leaving 4 bases not matched to a gene. This CDR3 has 11 amino acids.

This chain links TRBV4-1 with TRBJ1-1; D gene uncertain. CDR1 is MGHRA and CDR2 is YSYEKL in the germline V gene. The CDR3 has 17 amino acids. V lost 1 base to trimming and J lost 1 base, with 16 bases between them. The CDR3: CASSQVGRTRPNTEAFF. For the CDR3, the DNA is TGCGCCAGCAGCCAAGTCGGTAGAACCCGCCCGAACACTGAAGCTTTCTTT.

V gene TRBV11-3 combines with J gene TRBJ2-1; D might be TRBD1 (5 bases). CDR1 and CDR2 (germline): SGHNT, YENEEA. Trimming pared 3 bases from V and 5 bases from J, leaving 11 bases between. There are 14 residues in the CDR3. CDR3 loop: CASSFQGAHNEQFF. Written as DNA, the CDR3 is TGTGCCAGCAGCTTCCAGGGCGCCCACAATGAGCAGTTCTTC.